A selection of T cell receptor beta chains follows, all from one sample in a study of T-cell reconstitution after alpha-beta-depleted transplantation in children. TCRdb re-called the PCR reads through MiXCR, storing one row per CDR3 protein. The profile covers a few hundred thousand distinct CDR3 sequences, with approximately 42% appearing a single time and 25% to 30% taken by the ten largest. The material sequenced was PBMCs, taken before TCRalphabeta/CD19-depleted stem cell transplant. These receptor sequences come from a girl aged 2 to 10 with aplastic anemia, due to receive a stem cell transplant. Each CDR3 is given with its conserved first and last residue. The D gene is left open where the match is weak. Only some rows state a clone size, as once, few, many or a class for expanded clones.

>TRBJ2-5|TRBV15|NA|many|14
CATSREGQGQTQYF
TGTGCCACCAGCAGAGAGGGGCAGGGGCAGACCCAGTACTTC
>TRBJ2-3|TRBV29-1|NA|many|10
CSVFTDTQYF
TGCAGCGTCTTTACAGATACGCAGTATTTT
>TRBJ2-5|TRBV10-3|NA|NA|16
CAISESTSTAQETQYF
TGTGCCATCAGTGAGTCAACGTCGACAGCCCAAGAGACCCAGTACTTC
>TRBJ2-3|TRBV29-1|TRBD2|NA|13
CSTRTSGTDTQYF
TGCAGCACTCGGACTAGTGGAACAGATACGCAGTATTTT
>TRBJ1-1|TRBV27|NA|many|11
CASSWGSEAFF
TGTGCCAGCAGTTGGGGGTCTGAAGCTTTCTTT
>TRBJ2-2|TRBV5-1|NA|few|15
CASSSLSGNTGELFF
TGCGCCAGCAGCTCCCTGAGCGGGAACACCGGGGAGCTGTTTTTT
>TRBJ2-2|TRBV29-1|NA|many|12
CSVSFRTGELFF
TGCAGCGTTTCTTTTAGGACCGGGGAGCTGTTTTTT
>TRBJ1-2|TRBV29-1|TRBD1|NA|13
CSVEIGGGYGYTF
TGCAGCGTTGAAATAGGGGGCGGCTATGGCTACACCTTC
>TRBJ2-7|TRBV4-3|NA|NA|12
CASSRGQYAQYF
TGCGCCAGCAGCCGTGGACAGTACGCGCAGTACTTC
>TRBJ1-5|TRBV7-9|NA|NA|14
CASSLESGHQPQHF
TGTGCCAGCAGCTTAGAGAGTGGGCATCAGCCCCAGCATTTT
>TRBJ2-1|TRBV7-3|TRBD2|many|15
CASSVGTSGNNEQFF
TGTGCCAGCAGCGTCGGGACTAGCGGGAACAATGAGCAGTTCTTC
>TRBJ1-3|TRBV9|TRBD1|NA|18
CASSPSWRSLDRGSTIYF
TGTGCCAGCAGCCCTAGCTGGCGGAGTCTTGACAGGGGGAGCACCATATATTTT
>TRBJ2-3|TRBV7-2|TRBD2|few|17
CASSLAEASGFTDTQYF
TGTGCCAGCAGCTTAGCGGAGGCTAGCGGGTTTACAGATACGCAGTATTTT
>TRBJ2-7|TRBV5-1|TRBD1|few|15
CASSPRTGGLYEQYF
TGCGCCAGCAGCCCACGGACAGGGGGCCTTTACGAGCAGTACTTC
>TRBJ2-1|TRBV20-1|TRBD2|NA|15
CSARPGGSSYNEQFF
TGCAGTGCTAGACCAGGCGGGAGCTCCTACAATGAGCAGTTCTTC
>TRBJ1-1|TRBV28|NA|many|11
CASNQETEAFF
TGTGCCAGCAACCAGGAGACTGAAGCTTTCTTT
>TRBJ2-5|TRBV5-1|NA|NA|14
CASSSHRTVETQYF
TGCGCCAGCAGCTCCCACCGGACGGTTGAGACCCAGTACTTC
>TRBJ2-7|TRBV9|NA|NA|15
CASSVGTANSYEQYF
TGTGCCAGCAGCGTAGGGACGGCGAATTCCTACGAGCAGTACTTC
>TRBJ1-5|TRBV20-1|NA|once|15
CSARSDGPSNRPQHF
TGCAGTGCTAGATCGGACGGCCCTAGCAATCGGCCCCAGCATTTT
>TRBJ1-1|TRBV29-1|NA|NA|14
CSVEVTQGGTEAFF
TGCAGCGTTGAAGTGACTCAGGGTGGCACTGAAGCTTTCTTT
>TRBJ2-6|TRBV4-1|TRBD2|few|17
CASSLGGGSSGANVLTF
TGCGCCAGCAGCCTAGGCGGCGGGAGCTCTGGGGCCAACGTCCTGACTTTC
>TRBJ2-1|TRBV29-1|TRBD2|few|15
CSGGTSGSVYNEQFF
TGCAGCGGAGGGACTAGCGGGAGTGTCTACAATGAGCAGTTCTTC
>TRBJ2-7|TRBV11-2|NA|NA|15
CASSLGRGRAYEQYF
TGTGCCAGCAGCTTAGGTAGAGGCAGGGCGTACGAGCAGTACTTC
>TRBJ2-6|TRBV5-6|TRBD1|few|18
CASSDARQGAIGANVLTF
TGTGCCAGCAGCGATGCGAGACAGGGGGCTATTGGGGCCAACGTCCTGACTTTC
>TRBJ2-1|TRBV12-3/TRBV12-4|NA|few|11
CASSTGVKQFF
TGTGCCAGCAGTACAGGTGTCAAGCAGTTCTTC
>TRBJ2-3|TRBV11-2|TRBD2|NA|16
CASSFLASGKTDTQYF
TGTGCCAGCAGCTTCTTGGCTAGCGGGAAAACAGATACGCAGTATTTT
>TRBJ2-2|TRBV6-1|NA|NA|16
CASSPGYQANTGELFF
TGTGCCAGCAGTCCAGGGTATCAAGCGAACACCGGGGAGCTGTTTTTT